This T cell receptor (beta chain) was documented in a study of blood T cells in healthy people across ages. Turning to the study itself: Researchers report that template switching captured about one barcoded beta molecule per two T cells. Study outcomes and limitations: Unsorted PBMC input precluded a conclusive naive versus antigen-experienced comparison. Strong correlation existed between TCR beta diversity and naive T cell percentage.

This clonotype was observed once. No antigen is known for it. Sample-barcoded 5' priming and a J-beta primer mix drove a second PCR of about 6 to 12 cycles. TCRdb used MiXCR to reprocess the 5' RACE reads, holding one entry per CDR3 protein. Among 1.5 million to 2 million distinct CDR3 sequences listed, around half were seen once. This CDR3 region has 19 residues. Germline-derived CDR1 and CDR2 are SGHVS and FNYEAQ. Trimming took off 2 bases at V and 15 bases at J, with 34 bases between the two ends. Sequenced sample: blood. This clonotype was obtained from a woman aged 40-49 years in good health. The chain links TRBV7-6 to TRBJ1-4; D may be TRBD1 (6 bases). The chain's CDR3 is CASSLPLRGKKGDNEKVFF. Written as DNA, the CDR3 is TGTGCCAGCAGCTTACCGCTTCGGGGGAAAAAGGGGGATAATGAAAAGGTGTTTTTT.